Here is one T cell receptor (beta chain) with its context. Its antigen is currently unknown. This sample was included in a study of cytomegalovirus exposure and HLA in healthy donors. Study-level points and caveats: Later analysis identified a missense DCLRE1C variant that was linked to TCR beta V- and J-gene trimming.

The primer mix had 60 Vbeta and 13 Jbeta primers. The repertoire was sequenced with immunoSEQ multiplex PCR; TCRdb's copy has only in-frame clones and lacks some. The sample has approximately 140,000 clones; the top ten hold 2.7%. Trimming cost V 4 bases and J 7 bases, with 12 bases left between them. This CDR3 comprises 14 residues. Sequenced input: PBMCs. The TCR sequence derives from a man aged 35-49 years in good health and CMV-seronegative. The chain uses TRBV5-3 and TRBJ1-6, with D possibly being TRBD1 (5 bases). TRBV5-3 falls under the ORF class, with uncertain function. CDR3 residues: CARSPERQNSPLHF. The CDR3 nucleotides read TGTGCCAGAAGCCCGGAACGACAGAATTCACCCCTCCACTTT.